This T cell receptor (beta chain) came from a study of immune characterization of retroperitoneal liposarcoma. MiXCR, run by TCRdb on the PCR reads, gives a single entry per CDR3 protein. The profile shows approximately 2,000 distinct CDR3 sequences, 25% to 30% of them singletons. Germline trimming cut 4 bases from V and 2 bases from J; bases unmatched to any gene: 0. Germline values: CDR1 MNHNS, CDR2 SASEGT. This CDR3 has 15 amino acids. This clonotype rates as large. The gene calls are TRBV6-1 and TRBJ2-1, with 12 bases identical to TRBD2. The sequenced sample consisted of tumor tissue. The clonotype was recovered from a female donor with retroperitoneal liposarcoma. CDR3 region: CASSGLAGAYNEQFF. The DNA of the CDR3 is TGTGCCAGCAGTGGACTAGCGGGAGCCTACAATGAGCAGTTCTTC.